This passage covers 2 T cell receptor beta chains from one sample sequenced in a study of early T cells in non-severe SARS-CoV-2 infection. Via MiXCR, TCRdb re-called the 5' RACE reads, giving one row per CDR3 protein. The table lists about 56,000 distinct CDR3 sequences, approximately 15% of them singletons. Material: whole blood, obtained at baseline. These receptors all stem from an adult who was a healthcare worker with PCR-confirmed SARS-CoV-2 infection or an uninfected control (not recorded which).

This clonotype was seen a few times. The chain joins TRBV14 to TRBJ2-1; D unresolved. CDR1 is SGHDN and CDR2 is FVKESK in the germline V gene. The CDR3 runs 15 residues. V lost 1 base to trimming and J lost 2 bases, with 9 bases between them. In DNA, the CDR3 is TGTGCCAGCAGCCAAGGGCAGGTAACCTACAATGAGCAGTTCTTC. It encodes CASSQGQVTYNEQFF. Together with reference TRBV14 and TRBJ2-1, the CDR3 gives the full variable domain: EAGVTQFPSHSVIEKGQTVTLRCDPISGHDNLYWYRRVMGKEIKFLLHFVKESKQDESGMPNNRFLAERTGGTYSTLKVQPAELEDSGVYFCASSQGQVTYNEQFFGPGTRLTVL.

This clonotype was counted a few times. The genes are TRBV7-2 and TRBJ1-1, with a possible D match to TRBD1 (5 bases). Trimming cost V 3 bases and J 4 bases, with 12 bases left between them. The germline V gene has CDR1 SGHTA and CDR2 FQGNSA. The CDR3 runs 14 residues. The CDR3 here is CASSFRVLGTEAFF. In DNA, the CDR3 is TGTGCCAGCAGCTTCAGGGTTCTCGGCACTGAAGCTTTCTTT.